The clone carrying this T cell receptor beta chain was observed a few times. V lost 7 bases and J 3 bases, leaving 15 bases between the germline ends. The length of the CDR3 is 13 residues. From germline, CDR1 is SQVTM and CDR2 ANQGSEA. The data stem from a study of Graves' ophthalmopathy and Graves' hyperthyroidism. Amplifying from RNA transcripts, the study obtained TCR beta CDR3 regions. An opening RT-PCR round employed HTBI primers and preceded a second-round multiplex PCR. One entry per CDR3 protein results from TCRdb running MiXCR on the multiplex PCR reads. This sample carries some 240,000 distinct CDR3 sequences, about 46% of them seen once, and the ten largest clones take roughly 50%.

The clonotype originates from an adult man with Graves' ophthalmopathy. Sequencing was carried out using peripheral blood. The chain joins TRBV29-1 to TRBJ1-1; D is perhaps TRBD1 (6 bases). CDR3 coding DNA: TGCAGCGGCATCAGGGGATGGGACACTGAAGCTTTCTTT. The encoded protein is CSGIRGWDTEAFF.